Shown below are 32 T cell receptor beta chains from a single sample sequenced in a study of identical twins. One entry per CDR3 protein, called by TCRdb with MiXCR from the 5' RACE reads. The sample consists of around 480,000 distinct CDR3 sequences, 14% of them appearing once. These data also featured in a second study, about yellow fever vaccine responses in identical twins.

Sample: CD4+ T cells sorted from blood. Receptors originate from a woman between 18 and 29 years old in good health.

As to this clonotype: Being one base from a much bigger clone, this may be a read error. This sequence joins TRBV4-1 and TRBJ2-3; D call uncertain. CDR1 MGHRA and CDR2 YSYEKL come from the germline V gene. Trimming took 1 base from V and 5 from J, leaving 4 bases between them. This CDR3 has 12 residues. CDR3: CASSQVIDTQYF. In DNA, the CDR3 is TGCGCCAGCAGCCAAGTGATAGATACGCAGTATTTT.

The chain links TRBV6-1 to TRBJ2-3, with 8 bases matching TRBD2. The CDR3 is made up of 15 amino acids. Losses at the gene ends were 7 bases for V and 3 bases for J; bases not matched to a gene: 9. The V gene's germline CDR1 is MNHNS and CDR2 SASEGT. The CDR3 DNA follows: TGTGCCAGCACCCCAGGGGCGGGGGGAACAGATACGCAGTATTTT. It encodes CASTPGAGGTDTQYF.

This clonotype was found a few times. The chain employs TRBV6-1 and TRBJ2-2, with 7 bases lining up with TRBD1. The germline V gene encodes CDR1 MNHNS and CDR2 SASEGT. V dropped 7 bases and J dropped 0; count of bases not matched to a gene: 11. The CDR3 runs 17 residues. CDR3 bases: TGTGCCAGCATCAGACCACAGGGGACCGCGAACACCGGGGAGCTGTTTTTT. It codes for CASIRPQGTANTGELFF.

This clonotype was seen many times. The chain links TRBV5-1 to TRBJ2-1; D is unresolved. Germline V gene data show CDR1 as SGHRS and CDR2 as YFSETQ. Trimming pared 2 bases from V and 0 bases from J, leaving 12 bases between. The CDR3 has 16 residues. The CDR3 nucleotides are TGCGCCAGCAGCTTCGCCGGCGCAAGCTCCTACAATGAGCAGTTCTTC. Its translation: CASSFAGASSYNEQFF.

The table lists this clonotype with a few counts. The chain couples TRBV4-3 to TRBJ2-1; possibly TRBD2 for D (6 bases). With 3 bases removed from V and 1 base from J, the gap between germline ends came to 13 bases. Germline lookup yields CDR1 LGHNA and CDR2 YSLEER. This CDR3 is 16 amino acids long. The CDR3 is CASSQGRERSYNEQFF. CDR3 DNA sequence: TGCGCCAGCAGCCAGGGACGGGAGCGGTCCTACAATGAGCAGTTCTTC.

This clonotype was recorded a few times. V usage is TRBV28 and J usage is TRBJ2-3, with TRBD2 identical over 7 bases. V shed 4 bases and J 2 bases; nucleotides not matched to a gene: 12. This CDR3 has 17 amino acids. CDR1 is MDHEN, CDR2 SYDVKM, per germline. Here the CDR3 reads CASSSIAPSGPTDTQYF. The CDR3 nucleotides read TGTGCCAGCAGTTCTATAGCCCCTAGCGGACCCACAGATACGCAGTATTTT.

This clonotype appeared many times. The CDR3 nucleotides read TGTGCCAGCAGTTTCGCGGGAGGTTACAATGAGCAGTTCTTC. Its translation is CASSFAGGYNEQFF. This chain connects TRBV27 to TRBJ2-1; TRBD2 matches at 8 bases. From germline, CDR1 is MNHEY and CDR2 SMNVEV (reference sequence). The CDR3 sequence is 14 residues long. The V segment lost 3 bases and the J segment 4 bases; nucleotides outside the gene matches: 2.

This clonotype has a count of ten or more. The chain links TRBV12-3 or TRBV12-4 to TRBJ2-1, with unresolved D. The CDR3 has 11 residues. The ends were cut back, 4 bases at V and 8 bases at J, with 6 bases in the middle. CDR3 in DNA: TGTGCCAGCAGTTCCCTGGATGAGCAGTTCTTC. As protein: CASSSLDEQFF.

This clonotype was seen just once. V is TRBV21-1 and J is TRBJ2-7. TRBV21-1 is a listed pseudogene. The CDR3 length is 15 residues. The CDR3 DNA reads as TGTGCCAGCAGCAAAAAAGTGAACAGCTCCTACGAGCAGTACTTC. Its protein is CASSKKVNSSYEQYF.

This clonotype has just a few counts. The rearrangement uses TRBV6-5 and TRBJ2-7; perhaps D is TRBD1 or TRBD2 (7 bases each). V lost 7 bases to trimming and J lost 6 bases, with 16 bases between them. CDR3 length: 13 amino acids. The germline CDR1 and CDR2 sequences are MNHEY and SVGAGI. The CDR3 spells CASTSGGQTEQYF. The DNA for the CDR3 is TGTGCCAGCACTTCGGGGGGACAGACCGAGCAGTACTTC.

The chain carries TRBV15 and TRBJ2-3; D perhaps matches TRBD1 (5 bases). Per germline, CDR1 LNHNV and CDR2 YYDKDF (reference sequence). The CDR3 is 15 residues long. Trimming shortened V by 5 bases and J by 0 bases, and 12 bases separated the two germline ends. For the CDR3, the DNA is TGTGCCACCAGCCGCGATGACAGTAGCACAGATACGCAGTATTTT. It translates to CATSRDDSSTDTQYF.

The chain joins TRBV6-6 to TRBJ2-7; D perhaps matches TRBD2 (6 bases). The V gene's germline CDR1 is MNHNY and CDR2 SVGAGI (reference sequence). The CDR3 is 12 amino acids. Trimming removed 6 bases at V and 3 bases at J, with 9 bases between. DNA of the CDR3: TGTGCCAGCAGAGGAGGGATCTACGAGCAGTACTTC. This sequence encodes CASRGGIYEQYF.

The chain has TRBV2 and TRBJ1-6; the match to TRBD1 covers 9 bases. The CDR3 is made up of 14 amino acids. V shed 6 bases, J shed 9 bases, and the junction held 6 bases outside the gene matches. Germline CDR1 SNHLY, CDR2 FYNNEI. CDR3 region: CASRKGDRASPLHF. The CDR3 DNA reads TGTGCCAGCAGGAAAGGGGACAGGGCTTCACCCCTCCACTTT. Filled out from reference TRBV2 and TRBJ1-6, the complete variable domain reads EPEVTQTPSHQVTQMGQEVILRCVPISNHLYFYWYRQILGQKVEFLVSFYNNEISEKSEIFDDQFSVERPDGSNFTLKIRSTKLEDSAMYFCASRKGDRASPLHFGNGTRLTVT.

In this sample, this clonotype turned up a few times. V is TRBV2 and J is TRBJ2-7, with 10 positions matching TRBD2. CDR1 is SNHLY, CDR2 FYNNEI, per germline. CDR3 length equals 15 residues. Unmatched junction bases numbered 13, after V lost 8 bases and J lost 6 bases. The CDR3 region is CASGKGPSGSREQYF. CDR3 bases: TGTGCCAGCGGGAAGGGGCCTAGCGGGAGCCGCGAGCAGTACTTC.

The V gene is TRBV14, the J gene TRBJ2-7, with 9 bases fitting TRBD1. V lost 3 bases, J lost 2 bases, and 14 bases stayed unmatched. In germline, CDR1 is SGHDN, CDR2 FVKESK. This CDR3 is 18 amino acids long. The CDR3 loop is CASSHPSSGTGRTYEQYF. CDR3 sequence (DNA): TGTGCCAGCAGCCACCCCTCTTCAGGGACAGGGCGAACCTACGAGCAGTACTTC.

The sample holds a few counts of this clonotype. The CDR3 coding sequence is TGTGCCAGCAGCACAGACTTCTCTGGGGCCAACGTCCTGACTTTC. This translates into CASSTDFSGANVLTF. The rearrangement uses TRBV5-4 and TRBJ2-6; the D is unclear. The CDR3 is 15 residues long. V lost 4 bases and J lost 0, with 8 bases in between. Germline values: CDR1 SGHNT, CDR2 YYREEE (reference sequence).

V gene TRBV20-1 combines with J gene TRBJ2-4, with TRBD2 identical over 9 bases. Trimming at V came to 6 bases and at J to 1 base, leaving 7 bases not matched to a gene. The CDR3 has 15 amino acids. CDR1 and CDR2 from the germline V gene are DFQATT and SNEGSKA (reference sequence). The CDR3 spells CSAFSGSGAKNIQYF. The CDR3 region has the DNA TGCAGTGCCTTTAGCGGGAGTGGCGCCAAAAACATTCAGTACTTC.

This clonotype occurred a few times. This chain joins TRBV6-5 and TRBJ1-1; D is ambiguous. Between the trimmed V and J ends, which lost 8 bases and 6 bases, there was a span of 13 bases. The CDR3 consists of 12 residues. Per the germline V gene, CDR1 is MNHEY and CDR2 is SVGAGI. In DNA form, the CDR3 reads TGTGCCAGCGGCGATCCGTCGGCTGAAGCTTTCTTT. This gives the protein CASGDPSAEAFF.

The chain has TRBV5-1 and TRBJ2-7, with D possibly matching TRBD2 (5 bases). Trimming left V 0 bases short and J 2 bases short, with 15 bases between. This CDR3 spans 16 amino acids. Germline-derived CDR1 and CDR2 are SGHRS and YFSETQ. This CDR3 is CASSLELGSLAYEQYF. The CDR3 nucleotides read TGCGCCAGCAGCTTGGAATTAGGGAGTCTAGCCTACGAGCAGTACTTC.

This clonotype was recorded many times. J is TRBJ1-3 and V is TRBV12-3 or TRBV12-4, with TRBD1 matching 10 bases. J lost 2 bases, V lost 5 bases, and 6 bases had no gene match. The CDR3 consists of 16 residues. CDR3 sequence: CASSPQGTGAGNTIYF. Here the CDR3 DNA reads TGTGCCAGCAGTCCTCAAGGGACAGGGGCTGGAAACACCATATATTTT.

This clonotype came up a few times. The chain links TRBV29-1 to TRBJ2-3; D gene uncertain. V lost 4 bases and J 4 bases, leaving 9 bases between the germline ends. The CDR3 length is 12 residues. Germline V gene data show CDR1 as SQVTM and CDR2 as ANQGSEA. CDR3 amino acids: CSVGRPSDTQYF. In DNA form, the CDR3 reads TGCAGCGTTGGGAGACCGTCAGATACGCAGTATTTT.

The rearrangement uses TRBV27 and TRBJ2-1; D is unclear. Trimming left V 8 bases short and J 9 bases short, with 17 bases between. This CDR3 spans 13 amino acids. Germline V gene sequence: CDR1 MNHEY, CDR2 SMNVEV (reference sequence). CDR3: CASGIIWGGEQFF. In DNA, the CDR3 is TGTGCCAGCGGGATCATATGGGGTGGTGAGCAGTTCTTC.

A remark on this clonotype: A junction boundary mismatches the germline segment, possibly from a read error. The chain combines TRBV12-3 or TRBV12-4 with TRBJ2-3, with 11 bases aligning to TRBD2. This CDR3 comprises 15 residues. The CDR3 region has the DNA TGTGCCAGAAGTTGGACTAGCGGGTACACAGATACGCAGTATTTT. It is translated as CARSWTSGYTDTQYF.

This chain connects TRBV12-3 or TRBV12-4 to TRBJ1-1; D remains ambiguous. This CDR3 has 14 amino acids. V was clipped by 5 bases and J by 0 bases, with 10 bases between them. CDR3 sequence reads: CASSPSEMNTEAFF. The CDR3 region has the DNA TGTGCCAGCAGTCCTAGCGAGATGAACACTGAAGCTTTCTTT.

The chain uses TRBV5-1 and TRBJ1-2; D call uncertain. The CDR3 extends over 13 amino acids. Germline assignment: CDR1 SGHRS and CDR2 YFSETQ. Deletions cut 4 bases from V and 1 base from J, with 8 bases between. The CDR3 loop is CASSPAVNYGYTF. CDR3 DNA sequence: TGCGCCAGCAGCCCGGCTGTTAACTATGGCTACACCTTC.

The chain uses TRBV4-3 and TRBJ2-2; D is undetermined. Per germline, CDR1 LGHNA and CDR2 YSLEER. CDR3 size: 12 residues. V was cut by 1 base and J by 7 bases, with 4 bases left in between. This CDR3 reads CASSQGFGELFF. The CDR3 nucleotides are TGCGCCAGCAGCCAAGGATTCGGGGAGCTGTTTTTT.

V gene TRBV7-2 combines with J gene TRBJ2-3, with 9 bases fitting TRBD2. The CDR3 runs 16 residues. Germline loops: CDR1 SGHTA, CDR2 FQGNSA. V dropped 6 bases and J dropped 5; count of bases not matched to a gene: 12. The DNA for the CDR3 is TGTGCCAGCAGGCCGACCGTAGCGGGAGTTATAGATACGCAGTATTTT. It encodes CASRPTVAGVIDTQYF.

This chain links TRBV5-5 with TRBJ2-1; the D gene could be TRBD1 or TRBD2 (5 bases each). The CDR3 runs to 14 residues. V was clipped by 5 bases and J by 4 bases, with 13 bases between them. Looked up from germline, CDR1 is SGHKS and CDR2 is YYEKEE (reference sequence). The CDR3 region is CASRRDLRYNEQFF. For the CDR3, the DNA is TGTGCCAGCAGACGGGACCTACGATACAATGAGCAGTTCTTC.

A few counts support this clonotype. The chain couples TRBV6-1 to TRBJ2-2; no clear D gene. The V and J ends lost 3 bases and 7 bases respectively, with 9 bases between them. CDR3 length: 13 amino acids. CDR1 is MNHNS and CDR2 is SASEGT in the germline V gene. The CDR3 DNA is TGTGCCAGCAGTGACAGTGGGGTCGGGGAGCTGTTTTTT. It encodes CASSDSGVGELFF.

This clonotype was observed a handful of times. J is TRBJ2-7 and V is TRBV28; 12 bases are shared with TRBD2. The CDR3 totals 15 residues. Germline V gives CDR1 MDHEN, CDR2 SYDVKM. Germline trimming cut 5 bases from V and 5 bases from J; bases unmatched to any gene: 7. This chain's CDR3 is CASSETSGSLHEQYF. DNA for the CDR3: TGTGCCAGCAGTGAGACTAGCGGGAGTCTCCACGAGCAGTACTTC.

The V gene is TRBV4-2, the J gene TRBJ2-3; D gene unclear. Germline-derived CDR1 and CDR2 are LGHNA and YNFKEQ. The CDR3 is made up of 14 amino acids. The germline V and J ends were trimmed by 0 bases and 4 bases, with 8 bases remaining between them. In nucleotides, the CDR3 is TGTGCCAGCAGCCAAGACCTCGGGCCAGATACGCAGTATTTT. This gives the protein CASSQDLGPDTQYF.

The chain joins TRBV25-1 to TRBJ2-3, with D tentatively TRBD1 or TRBD2 (5 bases each). Germline CDR1 is MGHDK and CDR2 is SYGVNS. The CDR3 has 14 amino acids. Deletions cut 7 bases from V and 0 bases from J, with 11 bases between. The CDR3 coding sequence is TGTGCCAGCACAAGGGGACCTAGCACAGATACGCAGTATTTT. This encodes CASTRGPSTDTQYF.